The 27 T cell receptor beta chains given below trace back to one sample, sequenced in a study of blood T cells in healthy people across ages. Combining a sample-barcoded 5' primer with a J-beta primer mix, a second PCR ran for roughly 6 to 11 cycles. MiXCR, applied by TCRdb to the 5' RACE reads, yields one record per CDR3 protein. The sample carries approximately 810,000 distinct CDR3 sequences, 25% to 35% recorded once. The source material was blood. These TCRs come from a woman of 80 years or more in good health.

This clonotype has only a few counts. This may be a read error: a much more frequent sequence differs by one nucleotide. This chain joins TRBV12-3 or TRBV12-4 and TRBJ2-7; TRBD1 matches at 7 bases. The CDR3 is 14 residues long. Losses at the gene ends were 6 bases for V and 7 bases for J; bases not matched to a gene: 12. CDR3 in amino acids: CASRPNRGFDEQYF. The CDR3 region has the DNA TGTGCCAGCAGACCCAACAGGGGTTTCGATGAGCAGTACTTC.

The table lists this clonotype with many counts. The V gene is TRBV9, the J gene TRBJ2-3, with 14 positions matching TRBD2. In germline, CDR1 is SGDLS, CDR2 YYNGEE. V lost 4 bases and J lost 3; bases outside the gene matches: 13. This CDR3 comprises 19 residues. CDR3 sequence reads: CASSPRPGLAGARTDTQYF. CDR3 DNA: TGTGCCAGCAGCCCCCGACCGGGACTAGCGGGGGCTAGGACAGATACGCAGTATTTT.

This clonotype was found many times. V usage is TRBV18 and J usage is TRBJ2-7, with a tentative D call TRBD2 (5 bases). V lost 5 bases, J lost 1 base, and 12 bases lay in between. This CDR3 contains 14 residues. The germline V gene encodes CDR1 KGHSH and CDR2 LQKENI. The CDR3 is CASSAPGFSYEQYF. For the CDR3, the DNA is TGTGCCAGCTCAGCGCCGGGATTTTCCTACGAGCAGTACTTC.

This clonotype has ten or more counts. This chain's CDR3 is CASSLQGASLYEQFF. In nucleotides, the CDR3 is TGTGCCAGCAGCCTGCAGGGGGCCAGTTTATATGAGCAGTTCTTC. V gene TRBV7-6 combines with J gene TRBJ2-1; TRBD1 agrees at 8 bases. Germline V gene sequence: CDR1 SGHVS, CDR2 FNYEAQ. V shed 5 bases and J 8 bases; nucleotides not matched to a gene: 11. The CDR3 length is 15 residues.

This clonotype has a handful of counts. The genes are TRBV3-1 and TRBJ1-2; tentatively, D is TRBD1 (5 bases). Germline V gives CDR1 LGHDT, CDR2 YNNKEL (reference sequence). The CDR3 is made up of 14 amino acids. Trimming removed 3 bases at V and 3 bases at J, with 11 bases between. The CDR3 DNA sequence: TGTGCCAGCAGCCACTCGGGGGGTGACTATGGCTACACCTTC. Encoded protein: CASSHSGGDYGYTF.

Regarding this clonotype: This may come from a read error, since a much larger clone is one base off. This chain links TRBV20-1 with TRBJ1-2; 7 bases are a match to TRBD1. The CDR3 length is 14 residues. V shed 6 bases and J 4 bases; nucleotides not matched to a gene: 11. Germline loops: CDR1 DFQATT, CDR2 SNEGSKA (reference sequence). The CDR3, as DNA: TGCAGTGCCCGAAGGAGGGGGCAAGGCTATGGCTACACCTTC. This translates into CSARRRGQGYGYTF.

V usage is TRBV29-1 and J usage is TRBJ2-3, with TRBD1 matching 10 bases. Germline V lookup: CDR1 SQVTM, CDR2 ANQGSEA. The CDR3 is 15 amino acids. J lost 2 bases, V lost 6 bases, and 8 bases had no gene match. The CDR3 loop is CSVHLTGGVTDTQYF. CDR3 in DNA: TGCAGCGTCCACTTGACAGGGGGCGTCACAGATACGCAGTATTTT.

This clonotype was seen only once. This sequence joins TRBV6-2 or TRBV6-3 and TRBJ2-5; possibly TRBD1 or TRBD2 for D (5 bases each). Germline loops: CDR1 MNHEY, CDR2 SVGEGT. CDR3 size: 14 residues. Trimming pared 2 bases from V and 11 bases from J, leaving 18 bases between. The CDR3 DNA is TGTGCCAGCAGTTACGAGGGGTGGTACAGTGAGCAGTACTTC. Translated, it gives CASSYEGWYSEQYF.

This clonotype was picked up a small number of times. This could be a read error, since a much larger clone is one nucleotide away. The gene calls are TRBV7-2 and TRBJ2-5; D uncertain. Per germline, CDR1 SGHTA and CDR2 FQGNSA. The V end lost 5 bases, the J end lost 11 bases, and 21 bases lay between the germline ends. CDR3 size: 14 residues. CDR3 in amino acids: CASSPVRTHNEQYF. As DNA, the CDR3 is TGTGCCAGCAGCCCCGTAAGAACGCACAATGAGCAGTACTTC.

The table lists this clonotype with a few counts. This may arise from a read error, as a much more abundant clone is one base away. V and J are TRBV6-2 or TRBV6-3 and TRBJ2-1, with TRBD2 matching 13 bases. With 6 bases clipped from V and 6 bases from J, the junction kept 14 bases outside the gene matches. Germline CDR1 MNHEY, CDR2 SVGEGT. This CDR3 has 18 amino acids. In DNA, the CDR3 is TGTGCCAGCAGAATACTAGCGGGGGGGCCAATCGACGGCAATGAGCAGTTCTTC. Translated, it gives CASRILAGGPIDGNEQFF.

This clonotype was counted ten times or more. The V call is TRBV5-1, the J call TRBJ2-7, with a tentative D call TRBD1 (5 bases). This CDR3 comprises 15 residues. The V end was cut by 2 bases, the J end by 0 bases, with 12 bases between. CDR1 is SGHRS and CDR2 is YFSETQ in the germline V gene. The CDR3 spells CASSFGRGDSYEQYF. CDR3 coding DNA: TGCGCCAGCAGCTTTGGTAGGGGTGACTCCTACGAGCAGTACTTC. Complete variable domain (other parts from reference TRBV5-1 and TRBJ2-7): KAGVTQTPRYLIKTRGQQVTLSCSPISGHRSVSWYQQTPGQGLQFLFEYFSETQRNKGNFPGRFSGRQFSNSRSEMNVSTLELGDSALYLCASSFGRGDSYEQYFGPGTRLTVT.

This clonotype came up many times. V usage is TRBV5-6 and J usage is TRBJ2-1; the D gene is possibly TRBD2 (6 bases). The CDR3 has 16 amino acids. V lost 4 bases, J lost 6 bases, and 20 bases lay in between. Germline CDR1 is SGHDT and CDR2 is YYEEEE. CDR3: CASSPLGGALSNEQFF. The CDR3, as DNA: TGTGCCAGCAGCCCCTTAGGAGGGGCATTAAGCAATGAGCAGTTCTTC.

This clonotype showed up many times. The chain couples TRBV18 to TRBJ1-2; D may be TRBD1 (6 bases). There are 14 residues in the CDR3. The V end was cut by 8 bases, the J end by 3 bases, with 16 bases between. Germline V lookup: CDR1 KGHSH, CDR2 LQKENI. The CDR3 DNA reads TGTGCCAGCAGCCCGGGGGGGGGCGACTATGGCTACACCTTC. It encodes CASSPGGGDYGYTF. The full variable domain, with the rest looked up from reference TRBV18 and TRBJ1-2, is NAGVMQNPRHLVRRRGQEARLRCSPMKGHSHVYWYRQLPEEGLKFMVYLQKENIIDESGMPKERFSAEFPKEGPSILRIQQVVRGDSAAYFCASSPGGGDYGYTFGSGTRLTVV.

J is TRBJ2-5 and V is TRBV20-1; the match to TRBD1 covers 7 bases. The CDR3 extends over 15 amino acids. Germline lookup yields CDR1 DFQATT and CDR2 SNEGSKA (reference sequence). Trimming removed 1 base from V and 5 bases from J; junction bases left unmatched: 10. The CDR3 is CSARGPEGAGETQYF. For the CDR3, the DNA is TGCAGTGCTAGAGGGCCCGAGGGGGCCGGTGAGACCCAGTACTTC.

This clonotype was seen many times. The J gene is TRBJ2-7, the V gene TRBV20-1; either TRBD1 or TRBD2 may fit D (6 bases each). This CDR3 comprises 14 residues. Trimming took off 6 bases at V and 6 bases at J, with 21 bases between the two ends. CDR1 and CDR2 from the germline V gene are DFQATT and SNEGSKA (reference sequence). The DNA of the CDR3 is TGCAGTGCCCCTGTGAGGGGGGCAGGTGGCGAGCAGTACTTC. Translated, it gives CSAPVRGAGGEQYF.

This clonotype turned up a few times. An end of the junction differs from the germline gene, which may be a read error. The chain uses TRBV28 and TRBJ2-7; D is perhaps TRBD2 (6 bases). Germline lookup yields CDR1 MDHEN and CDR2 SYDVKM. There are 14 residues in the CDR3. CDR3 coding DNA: TGTGCCGGCAGTTTATCGGGAGTTTCCTACGAGCAGTACTTC. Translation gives CAGSLSGVSYEQYF.

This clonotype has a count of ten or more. DNA for the CDR3: TGTGCCACCAGCAGAGATATAGGGGACAATGAGCAGTTCTTC. It is translated as CATSRDIGDNEQFF. The J gene is TRBJ2-1, the V gene TRBV15; D is possibly TRBD1 (5 bases). Germline CDR1 reads LNHNV; CDR2 reads YYDKDF (reference sequence). Trimming took off 0 bases at V and 5 bases at J, with 8 bases between the two ends. The CDR3 spans 14 residues. Full variable domain (rest looked up from reference TRBV15 and TRBJ2-1): DAMVIQNPRYQVTQFGKPVTLSCSQTLNHNVMYWYQQKSSQAPKLLFHYYDKDFNNEADTPDNFQSRRPNTSFCFLDIRSPGLGDTAMYLCATSRDIGDNEQFFGPGTRLTVL.

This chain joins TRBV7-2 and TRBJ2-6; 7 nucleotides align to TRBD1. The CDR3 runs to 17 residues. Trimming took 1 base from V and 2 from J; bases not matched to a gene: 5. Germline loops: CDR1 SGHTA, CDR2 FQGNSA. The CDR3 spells CASSLETGTPGANVLTF. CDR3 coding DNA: TGTGCCAGCAGCTTAGAGACAGGGACGCCTGGGGCCAACGTCCTGACTTTC.

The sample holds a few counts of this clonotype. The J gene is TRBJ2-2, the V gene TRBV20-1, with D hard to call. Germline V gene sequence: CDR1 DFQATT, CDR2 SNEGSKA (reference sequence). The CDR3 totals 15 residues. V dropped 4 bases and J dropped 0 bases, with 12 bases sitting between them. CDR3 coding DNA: TGCAGTGCTATTAACATGGGTACGAACACCGGGGAGCTGTTTTTT. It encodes CSAINMGTNTGELFF.

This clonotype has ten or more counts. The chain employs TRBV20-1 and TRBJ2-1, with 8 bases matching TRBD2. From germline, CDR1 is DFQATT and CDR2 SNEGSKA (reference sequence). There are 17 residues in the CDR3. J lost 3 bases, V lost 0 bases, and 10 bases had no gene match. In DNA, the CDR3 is TGCAGTGCTAGAGAGAGAGCGGGGGTGGAGTACTACAATGAGCAGTTCTTC. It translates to CSARERAGVEYYNEQFF.

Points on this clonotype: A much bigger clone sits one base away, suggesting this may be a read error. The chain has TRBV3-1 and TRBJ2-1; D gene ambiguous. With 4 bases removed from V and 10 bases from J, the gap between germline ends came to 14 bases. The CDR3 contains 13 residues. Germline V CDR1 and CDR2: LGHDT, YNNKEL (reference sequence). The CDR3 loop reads CASSRSSSYEQFF. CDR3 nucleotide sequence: TGTGCCAGCAGCCGTAGTAGCTCCTACGAGCAGTTCTTC.

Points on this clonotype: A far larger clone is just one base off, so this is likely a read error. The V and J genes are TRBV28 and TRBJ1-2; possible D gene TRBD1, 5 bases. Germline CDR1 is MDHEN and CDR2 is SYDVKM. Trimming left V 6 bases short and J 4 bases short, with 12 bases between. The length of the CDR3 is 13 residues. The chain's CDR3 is CASRLRGGYGYTF. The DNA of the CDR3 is TGTGCCAGCAGGTTACGGGGCGGCTATGGCTACACCTTC.

CDR3 region: CASRAGELFF. The CDR3 DNA reads TGTGCCAGCAGAGCCGGGGAGCTGTTTTTT. The chain is built from TRBV6-2 or TRBV6-3 and TRBJ2-2, with D unresolved. The CDR3 consists of 10 residues. CDR1 and CDR2 from the germline V gene are MNHEY and SVGEGT. Trimming removed 6 bases from V and 6 bases from J, with 2 bases in between.

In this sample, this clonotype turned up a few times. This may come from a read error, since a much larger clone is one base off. DNA for the CDR3: TGTGCCAGCAGCCGGGTCGGGCCCTACAATGAGCAGTACTTC. Its translation is CASSRVGPYNEQYF. The chain couples TRBV6-5 to TRBJ2-1, with D unresolved. The J call may not be correct, given that the DNA end is closer to TRBJ2-7. The CDR3 runs 14 residues. CDR1 MNHEY and CDR2 SVGAGI come from the germline V gene.

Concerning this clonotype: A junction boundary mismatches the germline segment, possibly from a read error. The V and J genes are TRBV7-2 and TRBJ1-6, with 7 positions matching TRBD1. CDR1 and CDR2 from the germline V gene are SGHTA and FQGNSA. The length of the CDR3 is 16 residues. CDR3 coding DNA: TGTGCCAGCAGACTAGGGGGGACAGCCTATAATTCACCCCCCCACTTT. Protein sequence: CASRLGGTAYNSPPHF.

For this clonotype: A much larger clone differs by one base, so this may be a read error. The CDR3 sequence is CSASTQGRGINYGDTF. The CDR3, as DNA: TGCAGTGCTAGCACCCAAGGCAGGGGAATAAACTATGGCGACACCTTC. The chain couples TRBV20-1 to TRBJ1-2, with D possibly matching TRBD1 (6 bases). From germline, CDR1 is DFQATT and CDR2 SNEGSKA (reference sequence). CDR3 length: 16 residues.

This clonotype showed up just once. The CDR3 spells CASSDLTSGGDTQYF. The CDR3 DNA follows: TGCGCCAGCAGTGATCTTACTAGCGGGGGAGATACGCAGTATTTT. V and J are TRBV5-1 and TRBJ2-3, with TRBD2 matching over 11 bases. Germline CDR1 and CDR2: SGHRS and YFSETQ. Trimming at V came to 5 bases and at J to 5 bases, leaving 7 bases not matched to a gene. The CDR3 is 15 residues long.